Below, 11 T cell receptor beta chains from the same sample are listed, as sequenced in a study of response to subunit inactivated influenza vaccine. TCRdb itself ran the RT-PCR reads through MiXCR, one entry per CDR3 protein. This sample has more than 250,000 distinct CDR3 sequences, with 21% found just once. Source: PBMCs from blood, taken around 22 months after vaccination. The receptors were sampled from a man aged 45-69 years who received an inactivated influenza vaccine.

The chain has TRBV11-1 and TRBJ2-1, with a weak D call TRBD1 (5 bases). Germline V gene data show CDR1 as SGHAT and CDR2 as FQDESV (reference sequence). The CDR3 runs to 13 residues. V shed 1 base and J shed 9 bases, with 10 bases lying between them. The CDR3 reads CASSLGAGFEQFF. DNA for the CDR3: TGTGCCAGCAGCTTAGGCGCAGGGTTTGAGCAGTTCTTC.

The V gene is TRBV28, the J gene TRBJ1-1, with D maybe TRBD1 (5 bases). CDR1 MDHEN and CDR2 SYDVKM come from the germline V gene. Trimming removed 3 bases at V and 5 bases at J, with 13 bases between. The CDR3 totals 14 residues. The CDR3 region is CASSFNSRGTEAFF. For the CDR3, the DNA is TGTGCCAGCAGTTTTAACAGCCGGGGGACTGAAGCTTTCTTT.

Only a few counts were recorded for this clonotype. The V call is TRBV11-2, the J call TRBJ2-2; perhaps TRBD1 as D (6 bases). CDR1 and CDR2 (germline): SGHAT, FQNNGV. This CDR3 is built from 15 residues. V lost 1 base and J 5 bases, leaving 11 bases between the germline ends. The DNA for the CDR3 is TGTGCCAGCAGCTTAGGAAGGACAGTAACCGGGGAGCTGTTTTTT. Translating gives CASSLGRTVTGELFF.

The genes are TRBV27 and TRBJ2-2; 9 nucleotides line up with TRBD1. CDR1 is MNHEY, CDR2 SMNVEV, per germline (reference sequence). The CDR3 is 14 amino acids. V was pared by 7 bases and J by 7 bases, with 7 bases of the junction left unmatched. In DNA form, the CDR3 reads TGTGCCAGCAAATGGGACAGGGAGGTCGGGGAGCTGTTTTTT. It is translated as CASKWDREVGELFF.

This clonotype was seen only a few times. V usage is TRBV2 and J usage is TRBJ2-1; weak D call: TRBD2 (5 bases). With 7 bases removed from V and 3 bases from J, the gap between germline ends came to 13 bases. Germline V gene lookup returns CDR1 SNHLY and CDR2 FYNNEI. CDR3 length: 14 amino acids. CDR3 in DNA: TGTGCCAGCACCCGGACTTTTCTCTACAATGAGCAGTTCTTC. Translation: CASTRTFLYNEQFF.

This clonotype has a handful of counts. The rearrangement joins TRBV4-2 to TRBJ1-2; D remains ambiguous. The CDR3 runs 16 residues. CDR1 and CDR2 (germline): LGHNA, YNFKEQ. Trimming cost V 0 bases and J 1 base, with 12 bases left between them. This CDR3 reads CASSQDQRENNYGYTF. The CDR3, as DNA: TGTGCCAGCAGCCAAGATCAGAGGGAAAATAACTATGGCTACACCTTC.

The genes are TRBV3-1 and TRBJ2-1; D unclear. Per the germline V gene, CDR1 is LGHDT and CDR2 is YNNKEL (reference sequence). V was trimmed by 2 bases and J by 10 bases, leaving 12 bases between them. The CDR3 is 13 amino acids. This CDR3 reads CASSQLINGEQFF. CDR3 nucleotide sequence: TGTGCCAGCAGCCAATTGATTAACGGCGAGCAGTTCTTC.

The V and J genes are TRBV7-9 and TRBJ1-1; D gene ambiguous. V gave up 5 bases and J gave up 1 base, with 17 bases separating them. The CDR3 contains 16 residues. Germline CDR1 and CDR2: SEHNR and FQNEAQ (reference sequence). CDR3 residues: CASSPSVGRPNTEAFF. The DNA of the CDR3 is TGTGCCAGCAGCCCCTCGGTCGGCAGGCCGAACACTGAAGCTTTCTTT.

This clonotype was seen only a few times. The chain carries TRBV10-3 and TRBJ1-4; D perhaps matches TRBD1 (5 bases). V shed 6 bases and J shed 5 bases, with 7 bases lying between them. Germline CDR1 is ENHRY and CDR2 is SYGVKD. The CDR3 is 12 residues long. Here the CDR3 DNA reads TGTGCCATCAGAGGGGAGAATGAAAAACTGTTTTTT. Translating gives CAIRGENEKLFF.

The genes are TRBV4-3 and TRBJ1-5; D is possibly TRBD1 (5 bases). The CDR3 is made up of 14 amino acids. Germline lookup yields CDR1 LGHNA and CDR2 YSLEER. V shed 0 bases and J shed 6 bases, with 9 bases lying between them. Written as DNA, the CDR3 is TGCGCCAGCAGCCAAGACACGAGGGGTCAGCCCCAGCATTTT. It specifies CASSQDTRGQPQHF.

V usage is TRBV5-8 and J usage is TRBJ1-4; no clear D gene. The germline CDR1 and CDR2 sequences are SGHTS and YDEGEE. V was trimmed by 2 bases and J by 5 bases, leaving 10 bases between them. This CDR3 is 14 amino acids long. The CDR3 protein is CASSFHIQNEKLFF. CDR3 DNA: TGTGCCAGCAGCTTTCACATACAAAATGAAAAACTGTTTTTT.